Shown below are 21 T cell receptor beta chains from a single sample sequenced in a study of cytomegalovirus exposure and HLA in healthy donors (dated by TCRdb to about 2017). The library relied on the immunoSEQ multiplex PCR assay. For the multiplex PCR, a mixture combining 60 forward primers for TCR Vbeta segments and 13 reverse primers for TCR Jbeta segments was used. TCRdb re-hosts the immuneACCESS table, in-frame sequences only. Its copies lack some clones; in the studies checked, an unresolved V gene accounts for under half of them, and the cause for the rest is not known. The sample table records roughly 130,000 clones; around 81% of these occur just once. The biggest ten clones account for 0.7% of the sample. Input material: PBMCs. The receptors stem from a man younger than 35 in good health and CMV-seronegative.

The rearrangement joins TRBV11-2 to TRBJ2-6; 7 bases align to TRBD1. The CDR3 has 17 residues. V was clipped by 4 bases and J by 2 bases; unmatched bases: 8. Germline V gene data show CDR1 as SGHAT and CDR2 as FQNNGV. As DNA, the CDR3 is TGTGCCAGCAGCTCACAGGGGCTGACGGCTGGGGCCAACGTCCTGACTTTC. Translating it yields CASSSQGLTAGANVLTF. The entire variable domain, with the rest obtained from reference TRBV11-2 and TRBJ2-6, is as follows: EAGVAQSPRYKIIEKRQSVAFWCNPISGHATLYWYQQILGQGPKLLIQFQNNGVVDDSQLPKDRFSAERLKGVDSTLKIQPAKLEDSAVYLCASSSQGLTAGANVLTFGAGSRLTVL.

As concerns this clone: Other nucleotide sequences in the sample specify the same CDR3. The chain recombines TRBV5-6 with TRBJ2-1, with D tentatively TRBD2 (6 bases). The CDR3 sequence is 13 residues long. Germline loops: CDR1 SGHDT, CDR2 YYEEEE. The V gene lost 0 bases and the J gene lost 7 bases, with 8 bases spanning the gap. The CDR3 coding sequence is TGTGCCAGCAGCTTGGCCGGGGGTAATGAGCAGTTCTTC. Protein: CASSLAGGNEQFF. Full variable domain (outside the CDR3, taken from reference TRBV5-6 and TRBJ2-1): DAGVTQSPTHLIKTRGQQVTLRCSPKSGHDTVSWYQQALGQGPQFIFQYYEEEERQRGNFPDRFSGHQFPNYSSELNVNALLLGDSALYLCASSLAGGNEQFFGPGTRLTVL.

V is TRBV6-1 and J is TRBJ1-4, with D perhaps TRBD1 (5 bases). V was clipped by 5 bases and J by 4 bases, with 11 bases between them. The germline V gene encodes CDR1 MNHNS and CDR2 SASEGT. The CDR3 is 14 residues long. CDR3 DNA sequence: TGTGCCAGCAGTACTGACAGCTTTAATGAAAAACTGTTTTTT. Residues: CASSTDSFNEKLFF.

CDR3 in DNA: TGTGCCAGCAGCTTATGGATGGGGCAGGCTGGGGAGCTGTTTTTT. Its protein is CASSLWMGQAGELFF. The J gene is TRBJ2-2, the V gene TRBV13; tentatively, D is TRBD1 (5 bases). V lost 2 bases and J 8 bases, leaving 15 bases between the germline ends. The CDR3 has 15 residues. Per germline, CDR1 PRHDT and CDR2 FYEKMQ (reference sequence).

This chain connects TRBV19 to TRBJ2-5, with 10 nucleotides matching TRBD2. Germline CDR1 is LNHDA and CDR2 is SQIVND (reference sequence). The CDR3 contains 13 residues. V was pared by 7 bases and J by 4 bases, with 3 bases of the junction left unmatched. The CDR3 sequence is CASKKRGGETQYF. CDR3 nucleotide sequence: TGTGCCAGTAAGAAGCGGGGGGGAGAGACCCAGTACTTC.

The chain is built from TRBV5-5 and TRBJ2-3; 9 nucleotides line up with TRBD2. Germline V gene sequence: CDR1 SGHKS, CDR2 YYEKEE (reference sequence). The CDR3 extends over 15 amino acids. Trimming cost V 2 bases and J 5 bases; bases outside gene matches: 6. This chain's CDR3 is CASSFTSSGGDTQYF. CDR3 DNA: TGTGCCAGCAGCTTTACAAGTAGCGGGGGAGATACGCAGTATTTT.

CDR3: CASSLRLSLAGGTTDTQYF. Written as DNA, the CDR3 is TGTGCCAGCAGTCTCCGTCTCTCACTAGCGGGGGGGACCACAGATACGCAGTATTTT. The chain links TRBV27 to TRBJ2-3; 13 bases are a match to TRBD2. Germline V gene sequence: CDR1 MNHEY, CDR2 SMNVEV (reference sequence). The length of the CDR3 is 19 residues. Losses at the gene ends were 5 bases for V and 2 bases for J; bases not matched to a gene: 13.

V is TRBV10-3 and J is TRBJ1-3, with TRBD1 matching over 9 bases. The CDR3 consists of 14 residues. The germline gives CDR1 ENHRY, CDR2 SYGVKD. The trim removed 6 bases at V and 9 bases at J, leaving 9 bases unmatched. CDR3 in amino acids: CAIRPTGGLFTIYF. In nucleotides, the CDR3 is TGTGCCATCAGACCCACAGGGGGCTTGTTCACCATATATTTT.

In this sample, this clone turned up once. The rearrangement links TRBV9 to TRBJ1-1; D is ambiguous. There are 13 residues in the CDR3. V was trimmed by 4 bases and J by 0 bases, leaving 7 bases between them. Germline CDR1 SGDLS, CDR2 YYNGEE. CDR3 nucleotide sequence: TGTGCCAGCAGCACAACAGTGAACACTGAAGCTTTCTTT. Translation gives CASSTTVNTEAFF.

The chain employs TRBV6-6 and TRBJ1-2; the D is unclear. The V gene's germline CDR1 is MNHNY and CDR2 SVGAGI (reference sequence). Trimming stripped 5 bases from V and 3 bases from J, with 10 bases between. The CDR3 consists of 13 residues. CDR3 in amino acids: CASSPRRYYGYTF. For the CDR3, the DNA is TGTGCCAGCAGTCCTCGTCGGTACTATGGCTACACCTTC.

This clone was picked up a small number of times. The V call is TRBV6-6, the J call TRBJ1-1, with 8 bases that match TRBD1. Germline lookup yields CDR1 MNHNY and CDR2 SVGAGI (reference sequence). This CDR3 has 15 residues. The V and J ends lost 2 bases and 5 bases, in that order; junction bases with no gene match: 7. The CDR3 here is CASSYRTGKRTEAFF. The DNA of the CDR3 is TGTGCCAGCAGTTACCGGACAGGGAAACGAACTGAAGCTTTCTTT.

The V gene is TRBV27, the J gene TRBJ1-5, with D uncertain. This CDR3 region has 14 residues. Germline loops: CDR1 MNHEY, CDR2 SMNVEV (reference sequence). Trimming left V 3 bases short and J 0 bases short, with 6 bases between. The CDR3 sequence is CASSFYPSNQPQHF. CDR3 coding DNA: TGTGCCAGCAGTTTCTACCCTAGCAATCAGCCCCAGCATTTT.

V is TRBV5-8 and J is TRBJ1-2; TRBD1 aligns across 7 bases. V gave up 2 bases and J gave up 2 bases; unmatched junction bases: 3. This CDR3 contains 14 residues. The germline CDR1 and CDR2 sequences are SGHTS and YDEGEE. Here the CDR3 reads CASSLGRGNYGYTF. Written as DNA, the CDR3 is TGTGCCAGCAGCTTAGGCAGGGGGAACTATGGCTACACCTTC.

The CDR3 spells CASSGQGDTGELFF. The DNA for the CDR3 is TGTGCCAGCAGCGGACAGGGGGACACCGGGGAGCTGTTTTTT. The chain recombines TRBV6-5 with TRBJ2-2; 10 nucleotides match TRBD1. Per the germline V gene, CDR1 is MNHEY and CDR2 is SVGAGI. CDR3 size: 14 residues. Unmatched junction bases numbered 1, after V lost 6 bases and J lost 3 bases.

V gene TRBV30 combines with J gene TRBJ1-1; D not resolved. Trimming took off 0 bases at V and 1 base at J, with 9 bases between the two ends. The CDR3 covers 14 residues. CDR1 is GTSNPN and CDR2 is SVGIG in the germline V gene (reference sequence). CDR3 protein: CAWSVLRQNTEAFF. The CDR3 region has the DNA TGTGCCTGGAGTGTACTACGGCAGAACACTGAAGCTTTCTTT.

This rearrangement joins TRBV5-1 to TRBJ2-1; weak D call: TRBD1 (6 bases). Trimming left V 2 bases short and J 7 bases short, with 13 bases between. The germline CDR1 and CDR2 sequences are SGHRS and YFSETQ. The CDR3 sequence is 14 residues long. The CDR3 DNA follows: TGCGCCAGCAGCTTACAGGGTCCCGGTAATGAGCAGTTCTTC. Translated: CASSLQGPGNEQFF.

The chain recombines TRBV7-9 with TRBJ2-2, with a tentative D call TRBD1 (5 bases). Per germline, CDR1 SEHNR and CDR2 FQNEAQ (reference sequence). Trimming removed 2 bases from V and 2 bases from J, with 9 bases in between. CDR3 length: 15 amino acids. CDR3 loop: CASSLWGPNTGELFF. The DNA for the CDR3 is TGTGCCAGCAGCTTATGGGGCCCTAACACCGGGGAGCTGTTTTTT.

V and J are TRBV10-3 and TRBJ2-5, with 7 bases identical to TRBD2. Germline CDR1 is ENHRY and CDR2 is SYGVKD. The CDR3 has 15 residues. V lost 7 bases and J lost 7; bases outside the gene matches: 15. CDR3: CAITKEPAGQVTQYF. The DNA for the CDR3 is TGTGCCATCACCAAGGAACCAGCGGGGCAGGTGACCCAGTACTTC.

The chain has TRBV9 and TRBJ1-6, with 7 bases identical to TRBD1. Germline CDR1 SGDLS, CDR2 YYNGEE. J was trimmed by 3 bases and V by 0 bases; bases with no gene match: 12. CDR3 length: 19 residues. In DNA form, the CDR3 reads TGTGCCAGCAGCGTAGCTACCGGAATAGGGACAGACTATAATTCACCCCTCCACTTT. Translation gives CASSVATGIGTDYNSPLHF. The full variable domain, with the rest looked up from reference TRBV9 and TRBJ1-6, is DSGVTQTPKHLITATGQRVTLRCSPRSGDLSVYWYQQSLDQGLQFLIQYYNGEERAKGNILERFSAQQFPDLHSELNLSSLELGDSALYFCASSVATGIGTDYNSPLHFGNGTRLTVT.

Worth noting for this clone: The same CDR3 also results from other DNA sequences found in this sample. The chain combines TRBV4-3 with TRBJ1-5; D gene uncertain. V was trimmed by 0 bases and J by 6 bases, leaving 6 bases between them. The germline V gene has CDR1 LGHNA and CDR2 YSLEER. There are 13 residues in the CDR3. DNA of the CDR3: TGCGCCAGCAGCCAAGATCGGGGTCAGCCCCAGCATTTT. Its translation is CASSQDRGQPQHF.

This clone was recorded only once. The V gene is TRBV6-5, the J gene TRBJ2-7; 8 bases match TRBD1. The CDR3 has 15 amino acids. Germline-derived CDR1 and CDR2 are MNHEY and SVGAGI. The V segment lost 2 bases and the J segment 0 bases; nucleotides outside the gene matches: 3. This chain's CDR3 is CASSYRDRGSYEQYF. The DNA for the CDR3 is TGTGCCAGCAGTTACCGAGACAGGGGCTCCTACGAGCAGTACTTC.